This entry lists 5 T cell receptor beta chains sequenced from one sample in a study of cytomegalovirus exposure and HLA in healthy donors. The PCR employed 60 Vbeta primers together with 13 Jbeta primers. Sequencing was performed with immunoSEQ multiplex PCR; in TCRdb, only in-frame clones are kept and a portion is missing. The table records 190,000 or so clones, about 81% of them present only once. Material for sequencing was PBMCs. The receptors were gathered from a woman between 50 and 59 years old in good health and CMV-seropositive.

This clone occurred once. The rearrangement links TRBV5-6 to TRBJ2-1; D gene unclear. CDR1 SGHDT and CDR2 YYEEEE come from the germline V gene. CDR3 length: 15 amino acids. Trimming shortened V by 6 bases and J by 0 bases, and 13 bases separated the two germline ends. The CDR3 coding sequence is TGTGCCAGCACCTGGGCTGCCTCCTCCTACAATGAGCAGTTCTTC. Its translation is CASTWAASSYNEQFF.

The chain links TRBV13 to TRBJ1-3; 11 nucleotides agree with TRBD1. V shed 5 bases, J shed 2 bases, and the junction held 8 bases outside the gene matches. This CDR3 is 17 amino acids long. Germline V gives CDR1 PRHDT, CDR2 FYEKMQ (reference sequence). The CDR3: CASSASEDRGPGNTIYF. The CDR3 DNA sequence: TGTGCCAGCAGCGCCAGCGAGGACAGGGGGCCTGGAAACACCATATATTTT.

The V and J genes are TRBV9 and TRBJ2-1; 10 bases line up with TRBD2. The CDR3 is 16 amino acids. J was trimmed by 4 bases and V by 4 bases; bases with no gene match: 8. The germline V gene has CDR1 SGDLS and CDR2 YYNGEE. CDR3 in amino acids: CASSKSLAGEYNEQFF. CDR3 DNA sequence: TGTGCCAGCAGCAAGTCCCTAGCGGGAGAATACAATGAGCAGTTCTTC. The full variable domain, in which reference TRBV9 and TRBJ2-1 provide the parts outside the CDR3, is DSGVTQTPKHLITATGQRVTLRCSPRSGDLSVYWYQQSLDQGLQFLIQYYNGEERAKGNILERFSAQQFPDLHSELNLSSLELGDSALYFCASSKSLAGEYNEQFFGPGTRLTVL.

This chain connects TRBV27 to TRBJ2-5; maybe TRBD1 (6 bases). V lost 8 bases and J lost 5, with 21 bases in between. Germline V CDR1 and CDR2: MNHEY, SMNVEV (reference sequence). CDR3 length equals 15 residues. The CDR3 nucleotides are TGTGCCAGCGCCCCCCAGGGGTTGTCCCGGGAGACCCAGTACTTC. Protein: CASAPQGLSRETQYF.

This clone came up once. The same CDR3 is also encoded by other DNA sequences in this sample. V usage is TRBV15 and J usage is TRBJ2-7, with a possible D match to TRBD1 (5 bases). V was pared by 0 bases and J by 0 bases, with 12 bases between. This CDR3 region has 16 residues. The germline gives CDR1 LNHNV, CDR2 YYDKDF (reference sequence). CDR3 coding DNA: TGTGCCACCAGCAGAGATCTCGACAGCCGCTCCTACGAGCAGTACTTC. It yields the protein CATSRDLDSRSYEQYF.